The T cell receptor (beta chain) described here comes from a study of cytomegalovirus exposure and HLA in healthy donors. Study at large: There were over 350 genotyped donors. Of these, 75% to 85% fell in the genetic ancestry cluster associated with self-reported Caucasian donors.

Remarks on this clone: Its target is unknown.

Amplification used 60 Vbeta primers and 13 Jbeta primers. Profiled with immunoSEQ multiplex PCR; TCRdb holds only in-frame clones, not every one. The sample lists roughly 74,000 clones, 78% seen once, with 1.6% in the top ten. Study results and caveats: Most of the CMV-associated TCR beta chains (in a later analysis) appeared to be HLA-restricted. Rare TCR sequences predominated, though certain public TCRs were found in many donors. A previous analysis found most TCR beta V segments productive roughly 87% or roughly 30% of the time.

The CDR3 is made up of 17 amino acids. Deletions cut 2 bases from V and 0 bases from J, with 14 bases between. Germline-derived CDR1 and CDR2 are SGHTA and FQGTGA. The sequencing input was PBMCs. The receptor was isolated from a man in his forties in good health and CMV-seronegative. The chain combines TRBV7-3 with TRBJ1-3; TRBD1 is a possible D gene (5 bases). In nucleotides, the CDR3 is TGTGCCAGCAGCTTAGGCCCGGACACCAGCTCTGGAAACACCATATATTTT. Translation gives CASSLGPDTSSGNTIYF.